The 10 T cell receptor beta chains below all came from one sample that was sequenced in a study of blood T cell repertoires in COVID-19. TCRdb's copy holds only in-frame clones and misses some; the assay was immunoSEQ multiplex PCR. Of 250,000 to 300,000 clones in the sample, 70% to 90% were seen once. The sequenced material came from peripheral blood. The receptors derive from an older woman with COVID-19, enrolled during active disease.

Only one count was recorded for this clone. The V call is TRBV19, the J call TRBJ1-2; D is perhaps TRBD1 (5 bases). The germline CDR1 and CDR2 sequences are LNHDA and SQIVND (reference sequence). Trimming removed 6 bases at V and 2 bases at J, with 13 bases between. This CDR3 is built from 14 residues. This CDR3 is CASSVMTANYGYTF. The CDR3 nucleotides read TGTGCCAGTAGCGTTATGACAGCAAACTATGGCTACACCTTC.

The chain combines TRBV29-1 with TRBJ1-1; possibly TRBD1 for D (5 bases). Germline V gene sequence: CDR1 SQVTM, CDR2 ANQGSEA. The CDR3 has 12 amino acids. Trimming pared 7 bases from V and 0 bases from J, leaving 9 bases between. CDR3 sequence reads: CSATGVNTEAFF. The CDR3 region has the DNA TGCAGCGCTACGGGGGTGAACACTGAAGCTTTCTTT.

The chain recombines TRBV5-1 with TRBJ2-7; 11 bases are shared with TRBD1. This CDR3 contains 16 residues. The ends lost 0 bases at V and 3 bases at J; junction bases unmatched: 5. Per the germline V gene, CDR1 is SGHRS and CDR2 is YFSETQ. For the CDR3, the DNA is TGCGCCAGCAGCTTGGACGGACAGGGGGCGTTCTACGAGCAGTACTTC. Encoded protein: CASSLDGQGAFYEQYF.

This rearrangement joins TRBV19 to TRBJ1-5; D uncertain. With 8 bases removed from V and 2 bases from J, the gap between germline ends came to 16 bases. This CDR3 has 15 amino acids. Germline assignment: CDR1 LNHDA and CDR2 SQIVND (reference sequence). DNA for the CDR3: TGTGCCAGTGGGTCCGTGAGGAGCGGCAATCAGCCCCAGCATTTT. Residues: CASGSVRSGNQPQHF. Using reference TRBV19 and TRBJ1-5 for the parts outside the CDR3, the full variable domain is DGGITQSPKYLFRKEGQNVTLSCEQNLNHDAMYWYRQDPGQGLRLIYYSQIVNDFQKGDIAEGYSVSREKKESFPLTVTSAQKNPTAFYLCASGSVRSGNQPQHFGDGTRLSIL.

The V and J genes are TRBV5-8 and TRBJ2-2, with unresolved D. Trimming took off 7 bases at V and 4 bases at J, with 20 bases between the two ends. Germline CDR1 reads SGHTS; CDR2 reads YDEGEE. This CDR3 contains 16 residues. Written as DNA, the CDR3 is TGTGCCAGCCCCCGAAGCCGGAGCCTCTCCACCGGGGAGCTGTTTTTT. Its protein is CASPRSRSLSTGELFF. The full variable domain, in which reference TRBV5-8 and TRBJ2-2 provide the parts outside the CDR3, is EAGVTQSPTHLIKTRGQQATLRCSPISGHTSVYWYQQALGLGLQFLLWYDEGEERNRGNFPPRFSGRQFPNYSSELNVNALELEDSALYLCASPRSRSLSTGELFFGEGSRLTVL.

The genes are TRBV4-2 and TRBJ1-1; D gene uncertain. Trimming stripped 4 bases from V and 0 bases from J, with 12 bases between. Germline V gives CDR1 LGHNA, CDR2 YNFKEQ. The CDR3 spans 15 residues. In DNA, the CDR3 is TGTGCCAGCAGCCGAGGGCAGTACATGAACACTGAAGCTTTCTTT. This codes for CASSRGQYMNTEAFF.

The genes are TRBV24-1 and TRBJ2-7; no clear D. V was cut by 3 bases and J by 5 bases, with 10 bases left in between. The length of the CDR3 is 13 residues. The germline V gene has CDR1 KGHDR and CDR2 SFDVKD. The CDR3 sequence is CATSDPTLDEQYF. The CDR3 coding sequence is TGTGCCACCAGTGATCCGACCCTAGACGAGCAGTACTTC.

This clone has a single count. The chain carries TRBV13 and TRBJ2-7, with a possible D match to TRBD2 (6 bases). Germline lookup yields CDR1 PRHDT and CDR2 FYEKMQ (reference sequence). This CDR3 has 13 residues. Deletions cut 5 bases from V and 5 bases from J, with 13 bases between. The CDR3 loop is CASSPALADEQYF. DNA of the CDR3: TGTGCCAGCAGCCCAGCATTAGCGGACGAGCAGTACTTC. The variable domain in full, completed from reference TRBV13 and TRBJ2-7, reads AAGVIQSPRHLIKEKRETATLKCYPIPRHDTVYWYQQGPGQDPQFLISFYEKMQSDKGSIPDRFSAQQFSDYHSELNMSSLELGDSALYFCASSPALADEQYFGPGTRLTVT.

This chain links TRBV28 with TRBJ2-7; D might be TRBD1 (6 bases). Germline V gene lookup returns CDR1 MDHEN and CDR2 SYDVKM. Trimming pared 6 bases from V and 1 base from J, leaving 10 bases between. The CDR3 extends over 13 amino acids. The chain's CDR3 is CASRTTGSYEQYF. The CDR3 bases are TGTGCCAGCAGGACGACAGGTTCCTACGAGCAGTACTTC.

This clone was recorded a few times. This chain links TRBV9 with TRBJ2-7, with a tentative D call TRBD1 (5 bases). CDR1 SGDLS and CDR2 YYNGEE come from the germline V gene. The CDR3 consists of 15 residues. Trimming cost V 1 base and J 5 bases, with 16 bases left between them. CDR3 region: CASSVLGQGQDEQYF. CDR3 coding DNA: TGTGCCAGCAGCGTATTAGGTCAGGGTCAAGACGAGCAGTACTTC.